This T cell receptor beta chain is from a study of T cell repertoires in cytomegalovirus infection. Study summary: CMV infection together with matching HLA type was indicated by public TCR beta signatures.

Study-wide results and limits: The study found HLA-C-restricted CMV-specific TCR beta clonotypes dominating the ex vivo response.

A single record per CDR3 protein comes from TCRdb applying MiXCR to the reads. The table records 150,000 to 200,000 distinct CDR3 sequences, 17% of them present only once. This clonotype was detected many times. Its cognate antigen is unknown. Trimming took off 5 bases at V and 3 bases at J, with 16 bases between the two ends. Germline assignment: CDR1 SGHTA and CDR2 FQGNSA. The CDR3 spans 15 residues. The rearrangement joins TRBV7-2 to TRBJ2-5; D remains ambiguous. Sequencing was done on a sample of CD8+ T cells from PBMCs. The receptor's source is a human donor in good health (CMV status not recorded). Some clones in this sample may be carry-over from other donors' samples. CDR3 protein: CASSPHTGPEETQYF. The CDR3, as DNA: TGTGCCAGCAGCCCCCATACCGGGCCCGAAGAGACCCAGTACTTC.